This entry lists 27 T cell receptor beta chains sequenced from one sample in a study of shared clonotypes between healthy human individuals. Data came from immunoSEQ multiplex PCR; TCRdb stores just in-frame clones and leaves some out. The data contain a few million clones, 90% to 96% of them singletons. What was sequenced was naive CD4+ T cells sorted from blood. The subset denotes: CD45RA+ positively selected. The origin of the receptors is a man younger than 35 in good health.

Here the CDR3 DNA reads TGTGCCAGCGCGAGGACAGGGGGAACCGGGGAGCTGTTTTTT. This encodes CASARTGGTGELFF. This chain joins TRBV2 and TRBJ2-2; 10 nucleotides line up with TRBD1. The CDR3 consists of 14 residues. Germline V gene sequence: CDR1 SNHLY, CDR2 FYNNEI. Trimming removed 8 bases from V and 5 bases from J; junction bases left unmatched: 5.

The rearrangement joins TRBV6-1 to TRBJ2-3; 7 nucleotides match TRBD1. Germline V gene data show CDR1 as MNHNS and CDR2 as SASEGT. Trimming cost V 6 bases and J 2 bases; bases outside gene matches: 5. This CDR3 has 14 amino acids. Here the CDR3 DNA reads TGTGCCAGCAGAGTCGACAGGGCCACAGATACGCAGTATTTT. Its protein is CASRVDRATDTQYF.

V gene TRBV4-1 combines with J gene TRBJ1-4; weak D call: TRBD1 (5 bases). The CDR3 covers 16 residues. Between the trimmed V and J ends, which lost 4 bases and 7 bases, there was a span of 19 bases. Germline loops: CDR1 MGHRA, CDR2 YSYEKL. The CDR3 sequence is CASSPASLGQAEKLFF. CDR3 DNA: TGCGCCAGCAGCCCGGCTAGTCTGGGGCAGGCTGAAAAACTGTTTTTT.

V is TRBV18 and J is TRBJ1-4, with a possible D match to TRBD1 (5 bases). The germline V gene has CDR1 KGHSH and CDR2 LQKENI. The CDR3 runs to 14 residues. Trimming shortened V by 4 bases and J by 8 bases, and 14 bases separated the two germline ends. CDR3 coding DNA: TGTGCCAGCTCACGCGCAGGGACCCTGGAAAAACTGTTTTTT. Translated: CASSRAGTLEKLFF.

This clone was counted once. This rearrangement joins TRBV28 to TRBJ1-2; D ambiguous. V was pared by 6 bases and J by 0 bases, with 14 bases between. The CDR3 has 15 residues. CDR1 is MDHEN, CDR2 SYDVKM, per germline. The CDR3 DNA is TGTGCCAGCAGCAATTTAGGGTCTTCTAACTATGGCTACACCTTC. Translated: CASSNLGSSNYGYTF.

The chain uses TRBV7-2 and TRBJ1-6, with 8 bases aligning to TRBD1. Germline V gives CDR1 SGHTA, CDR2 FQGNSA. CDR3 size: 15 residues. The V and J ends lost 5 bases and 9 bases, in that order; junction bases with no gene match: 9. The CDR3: CASSARQGNGSPLHF. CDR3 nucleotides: TGTGCCAGCAGCGCTCGACAGGGGAATGGTTCACCCCTCCACTTT.

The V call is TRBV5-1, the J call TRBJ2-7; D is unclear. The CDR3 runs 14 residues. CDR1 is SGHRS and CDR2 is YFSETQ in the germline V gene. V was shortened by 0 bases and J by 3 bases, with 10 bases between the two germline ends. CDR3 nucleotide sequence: TGCGCCAGCAGCTTGGAACGCACCGGCTACGAGCAGTACTTC. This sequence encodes CASSLERTGYEQYF.

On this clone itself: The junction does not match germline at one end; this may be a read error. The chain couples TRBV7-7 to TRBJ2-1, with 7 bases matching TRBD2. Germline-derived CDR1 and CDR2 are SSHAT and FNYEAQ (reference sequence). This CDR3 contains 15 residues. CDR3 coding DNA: TGTGCTAGCAGCTTAGGCGGGGGCTCCTACAATGAGCAGTTCTTC. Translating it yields CASSLGGGSYNEQFF.

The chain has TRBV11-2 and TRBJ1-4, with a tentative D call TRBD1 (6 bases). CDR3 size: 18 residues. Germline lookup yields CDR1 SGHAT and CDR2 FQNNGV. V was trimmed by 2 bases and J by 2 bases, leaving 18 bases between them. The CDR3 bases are TGTGCCAGCAGCTTATCTCGTGAACAGGGTGCTACTAATGAAAAACTGTTTTTT. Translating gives CASSLSREQGATNEKLFF.

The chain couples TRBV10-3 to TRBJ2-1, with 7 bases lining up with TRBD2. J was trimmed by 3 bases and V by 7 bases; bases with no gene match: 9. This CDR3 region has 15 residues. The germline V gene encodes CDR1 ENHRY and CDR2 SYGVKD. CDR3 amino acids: CAIKEERGSYNEQFF. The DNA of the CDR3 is TGTGCCATCAAAGAAGAGCGGGGAAGCTACAATGAGCAGTTCTTC.

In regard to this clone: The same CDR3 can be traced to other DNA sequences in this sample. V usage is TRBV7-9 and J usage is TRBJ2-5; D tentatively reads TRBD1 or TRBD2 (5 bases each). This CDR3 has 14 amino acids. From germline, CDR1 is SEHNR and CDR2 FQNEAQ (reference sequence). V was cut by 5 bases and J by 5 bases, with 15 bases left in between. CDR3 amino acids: CASSPSGGQETQYF. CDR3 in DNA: TGTGCCAGCAGCCCTAGTGGGGGTCAGGAGACCCAGTACTTC.

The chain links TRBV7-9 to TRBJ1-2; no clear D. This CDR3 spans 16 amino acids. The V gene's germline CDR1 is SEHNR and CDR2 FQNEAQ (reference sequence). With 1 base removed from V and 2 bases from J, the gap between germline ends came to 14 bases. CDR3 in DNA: TGTGCCAGCAGCTTAGTATCGGGTGGAGGGAACTATGGCTACACCTTC. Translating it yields CASSLVSGGGNYGYTF.

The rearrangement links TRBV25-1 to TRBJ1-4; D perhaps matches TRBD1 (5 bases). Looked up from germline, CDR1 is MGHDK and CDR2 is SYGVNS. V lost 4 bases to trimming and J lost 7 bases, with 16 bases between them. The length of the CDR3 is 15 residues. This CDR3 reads CASSARGGKREKLFF. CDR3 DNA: TGTGCCAGCAGTGCGCGGGGCGGAAAGCGTGAAAAACTGTTTTTT.

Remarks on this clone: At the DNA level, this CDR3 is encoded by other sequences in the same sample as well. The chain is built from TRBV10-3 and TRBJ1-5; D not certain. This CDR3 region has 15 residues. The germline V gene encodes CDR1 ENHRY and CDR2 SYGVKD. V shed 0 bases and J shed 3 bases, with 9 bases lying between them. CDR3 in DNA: TGTGCCATCAGTGAGTCTGGAGGGTTCAATCAGCCCCAGCATTTT. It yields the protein CAISESGGFNQPQHF.

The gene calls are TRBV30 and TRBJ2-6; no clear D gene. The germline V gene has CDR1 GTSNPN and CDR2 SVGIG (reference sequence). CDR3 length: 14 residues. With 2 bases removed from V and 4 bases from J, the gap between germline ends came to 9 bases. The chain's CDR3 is CAWSNSSGANVLTF. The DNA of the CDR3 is TGTGCCTGGAGTAACTCTTCGGGGGCCAACGTCCTGACTTTC.

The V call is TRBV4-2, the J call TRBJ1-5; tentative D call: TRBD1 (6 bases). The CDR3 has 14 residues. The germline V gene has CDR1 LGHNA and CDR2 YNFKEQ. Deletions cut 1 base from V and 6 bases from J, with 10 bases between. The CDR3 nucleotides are TGTGCCAGCAGCCAAGTGGGGGGCAGTCAGCCCCAGCATTTT. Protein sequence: CASSQVGGSQPQHF.

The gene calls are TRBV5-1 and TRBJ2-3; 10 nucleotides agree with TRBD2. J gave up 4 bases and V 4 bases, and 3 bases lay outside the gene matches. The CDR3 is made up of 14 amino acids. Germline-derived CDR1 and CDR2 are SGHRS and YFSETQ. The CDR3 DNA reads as TGCGCCAGCAGCACTAGCGGGGCCCCAGATACGCAGTATTTT. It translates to CASSTSGAPDTQYF. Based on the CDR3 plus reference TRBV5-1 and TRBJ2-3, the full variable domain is KAGVTQTPRYLIKTRGQQVTLSCSPISGHRSVSWYQQTPGQGLQFLFEYFSETQRNKGNFPGRFSGRQFSNSRSEMNVSTLELGDSALYLCASSTSGAPDTQYFGPGTRLTVL.

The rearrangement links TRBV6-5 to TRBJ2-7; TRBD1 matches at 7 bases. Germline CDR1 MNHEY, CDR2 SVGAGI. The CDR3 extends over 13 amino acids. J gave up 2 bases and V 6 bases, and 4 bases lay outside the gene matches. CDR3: CASRPGQPYEQYF. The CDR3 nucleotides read TGTGCCAGCAGGCCGGGACAGCCCTACGAGCAGTACTTC.

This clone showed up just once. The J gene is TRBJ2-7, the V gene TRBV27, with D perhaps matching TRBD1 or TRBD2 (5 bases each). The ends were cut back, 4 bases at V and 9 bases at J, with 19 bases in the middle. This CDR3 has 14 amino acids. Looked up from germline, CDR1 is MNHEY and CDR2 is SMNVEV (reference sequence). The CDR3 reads CASSSSGTGVGQYF. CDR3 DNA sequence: TGTGCCAGCAGTTCGTCCGGGACGGGCGTGGGGCAGTACTTC.

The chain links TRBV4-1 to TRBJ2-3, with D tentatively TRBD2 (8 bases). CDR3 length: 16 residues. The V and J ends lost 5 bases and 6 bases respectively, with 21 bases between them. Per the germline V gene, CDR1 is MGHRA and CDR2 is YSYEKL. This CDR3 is CASSREGAGGRDTQYF. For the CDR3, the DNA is TGCGCCAGCAGCAGAGAGGGGGCGGGAGGCCGGGATACGCAGTATTTT.

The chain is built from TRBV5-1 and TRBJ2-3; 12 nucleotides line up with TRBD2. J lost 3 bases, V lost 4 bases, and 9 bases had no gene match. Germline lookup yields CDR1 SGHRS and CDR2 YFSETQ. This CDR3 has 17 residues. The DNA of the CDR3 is TGCGCCAGCAGCCCCGGGGCTAGCGGGAGGGCTACAGATACGCAGTATTTT. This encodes CASSPGASGRATDTQYF.

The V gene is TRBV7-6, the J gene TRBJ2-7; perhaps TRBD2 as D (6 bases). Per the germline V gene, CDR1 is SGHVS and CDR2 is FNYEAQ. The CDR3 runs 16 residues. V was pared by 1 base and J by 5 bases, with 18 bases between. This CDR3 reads CASSLGAGTSHNEQYF. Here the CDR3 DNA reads TGTGCCAGCAGCTTAGGGGCTGGGACTTCCCACAACGAGCAGTACTTC.

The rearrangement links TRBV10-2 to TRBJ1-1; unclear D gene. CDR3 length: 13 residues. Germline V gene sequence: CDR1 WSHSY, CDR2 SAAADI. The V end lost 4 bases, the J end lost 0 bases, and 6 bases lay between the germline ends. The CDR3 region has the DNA TGCGCCAGCAGTGCCGTGCTGAACACTGAAGCTTTCTTT. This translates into CASSAVLNTEAFF.

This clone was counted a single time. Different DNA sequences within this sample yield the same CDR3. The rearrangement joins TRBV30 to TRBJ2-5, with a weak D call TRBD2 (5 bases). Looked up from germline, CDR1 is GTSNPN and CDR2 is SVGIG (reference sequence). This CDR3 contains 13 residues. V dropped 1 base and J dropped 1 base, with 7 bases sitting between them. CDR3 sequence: CAWSGRGQETQYF. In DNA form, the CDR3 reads TGTGCCTGGAGTGGTCGGGGCCAAGAGACCCAGTACTTC.

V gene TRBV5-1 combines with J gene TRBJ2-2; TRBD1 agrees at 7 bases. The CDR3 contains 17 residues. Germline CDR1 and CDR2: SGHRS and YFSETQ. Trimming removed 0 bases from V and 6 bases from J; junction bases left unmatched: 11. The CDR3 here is CASSLGRDSGVPGELFF. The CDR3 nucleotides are TGCGCCAGCAGCTTGGGACGGGACAGTGGAGTCCCCGGGGAGCTGTTTTTT.

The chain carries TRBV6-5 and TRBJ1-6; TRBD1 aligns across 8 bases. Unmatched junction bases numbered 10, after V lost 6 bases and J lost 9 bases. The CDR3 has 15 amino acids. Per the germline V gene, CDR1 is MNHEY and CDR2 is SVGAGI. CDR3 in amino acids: CASSLLGTGGSPLHF. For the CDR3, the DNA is TGTGCCAGCAGCCTACTCGGGACAGGCGGTTCACCCCTCCACTTT.

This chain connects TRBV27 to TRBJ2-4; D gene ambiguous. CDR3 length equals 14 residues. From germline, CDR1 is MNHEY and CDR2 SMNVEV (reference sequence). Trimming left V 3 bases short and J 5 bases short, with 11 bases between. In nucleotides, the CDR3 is TGTGCCAGCAGTTTCTTGGCTGGGGAAAACATTCAGTACTTC. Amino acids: CASSFLAGENIQYF.